The rows below give T cell receptor beta chains drawn from one sample of a study of cytotoxic CD8 clonotypes in ibrutinib-treated CLL. Profiled with immunoSEQ multiplex PCR; TCRdb holds only in-frame clones, not every one. The profile covers under 40,000 clones, with 49% appearing a single time and approximately 17% taken by the ten largest. This material consisted of PBMCs, taken before ibrutinib treatment. The receptors derive from a human donor with chronic lymphocytic leukemia. The CDR3 runs from the conserved cysteine through the conserved F or W. D genes are given only for firm matches. Size tells how often a clone was seen (once, few, many) or the class of an expanded clone, and some rows leave it out.

NA	TRBJ1-5	TRBV27	NA	CASSLGGWRNQPQHF	TGTGCCAGCAGTTTAGGGGGCTGGCGCAATCAGCCCCAGCATTTT
TRBD2	TRBJ2-1	TRBV5-1	NA	CASSLVRGDDNEQFF	TGCGCCAGCAGCTTGGTGCGGGGGGACGACAATGAGCAGTTCTTC
TRBD1	TRBJ1-4	TRBV27	few	CASSARQGGEKLFF	TGTGCCAGCAGTGCAAGACAGGGAGGGGAAAAACTGTTTTTT
NA	TRBJ2-1	TRBV2	few	CASSGSYNEQFF	TGTGCCAGCAGTGGCAGCTACAATGAGCAGTTCTTC
TRBD2	TRBJ2-1	TRBV11-1	once	CASSPLAGGPNEQFF	TGTGCCAGCAGCCCACTAGCGGGGGGGCCCAATGAGCAGTTCTTC
TRBD1	TRBJ2-1	TRBV7-9	NA	CASSHPTGAPLNEQFF	TGTGCCAGCAGCCACCCGACAGGGGCCCCCCTCAATGAGCAGTTCTTC
NA	TRBJ1-1	TRBV7-7	once	CASGTIVGLNTEAFF	TGTGCTAGCGGTACAATCGTGGGGCTGAACACTGAAGCTTTCTTT
NA	TRBJ1-1	TRBV19	medium-sized	CASSIGDPNTEAFF	TGTGCCAGTAGTATAGGGGACCCGAACACTGAAGCTTTCTTT
NA	TRBJ1-4	TRBV6-1	NA	CASSVHRDNNEKLFF	TGTGCCAGCAGTGTACACCGGGACAACAATGAAAAACTGTTTTTT
NA	TRBJ2-2	TRBV27	NA	CASSPAASDTGELFF	TGTGCCAGCAGTCCCGCAGCCTCCGACACCGGGGAGCTGTTTTTT
TRBD1	TRBJ1-2	TRBV6-1	NA	CASIDRGTNYGYTF	TGTGCCAGCATCGACAGGGGGACTAACTATGGCTACACCTTC
TRBD1	TRBJ2-1	TRBV5-4	NA	CASSLGLGQGYNEQFF	TGTGCCAGCAGCTTGGGGTTGGGACAGGGGTACAATGAGCAGTTCTTC
NA	TRBJ2-7	TRBV6-6	NA	CASSLGQSEQYF	TGTGCCAGCAGCCTAGGACAGTCAGAGCAGTACTTC
NA	TRBJ2-2	TRBV7-2	NA	CASSSLTGELFF	TGTGCCAGCAGCTCTTTAACCGGGGAGCTGTTTTTT
NA	TRBJ1-2	TRBV5-1	few	CASREQTQNYGYTF	TGCGCCAGCAGAGAGCAGACTCAAAACTATGGCTACACCTTC
TRBD1	TRBJ2-7	TRBV27	NA	CASSLHWGTGVCEQYF	TGTGCCAGCAGCCTACACTGGGGGACAGGGGTTTGCGAGCAGTACTTC
NA	TRBJ2-3	TRBV4-2	NA	CASSQPLGVADTQYF	TGTGCCAGCAGCCAACCCCTTGGGGTGGCAGATACGCAGTATTTT
NA	TRBJ1-2	TRBV5-3	once	CASSQLHNYGYTF	TGTGCCAGCAGCCAGCTACATAACTATGGCTACACCTTC